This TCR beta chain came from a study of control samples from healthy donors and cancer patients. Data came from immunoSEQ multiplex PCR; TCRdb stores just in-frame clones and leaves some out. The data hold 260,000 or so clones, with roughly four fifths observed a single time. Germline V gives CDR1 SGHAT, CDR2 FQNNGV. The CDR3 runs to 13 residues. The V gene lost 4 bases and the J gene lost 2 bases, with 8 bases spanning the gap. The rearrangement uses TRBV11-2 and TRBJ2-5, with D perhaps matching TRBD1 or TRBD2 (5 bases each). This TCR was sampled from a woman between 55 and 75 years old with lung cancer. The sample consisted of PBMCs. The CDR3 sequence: CASSSGAQETQYF. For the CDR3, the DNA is TGTGCCAGCAGCTCCGGGGCTCAAGAGACCCAGTACTTC.